A single sample gave rise to the 20 T cell receptor beta chains below, sequenced in a study of blood T cell repertoires in COVID-19. Profiling relied on immunoSEQ multiplex PCR, and the TCRdb table lists in-frame clones only, not all of them. The table records 220,000 or so clones, 86% of them present only once. Material: peripheral blood. These receptors all stem from a woman aged 45 to 65 with COVID-19, enrolled during active disease.

In this sample, this clone turned up once. The chain uses TRBV4-1 and TRBJ2-2, with 7 bases identical to TRBD1. CDR3 length: 15 residues. CDR1 is MGHRA, CDR2 YSYEKL, per germline. V gave up 5 bases and J gave up 6 bases; unmatched junction bases: 9. For the CDR3, the DNA is TGCGCCAGCAGCGCAACACAGGGGATCCCCGGGGAGCTGTTTTTT. Protein: CASSATQGIPGELFF.

The rearrangement joins TRBV12-5 to TRBJ2-1; tentative D call: TRBD2 (6 bases). Deletions cut 2 bases from V and 4 bases from J, with 15 bases between. CDR1 is LGHNT, CDR2 FRNRAP, per germline. The CDR3 spans 16 residues. The CDR3 bases are TGTGCTAGTGGTTTGCCTAGGACGGGGAGGTACAATGAGCAGTTCTTC. It encodes CASGLPRTGRYNEQFF.

This sequence joins TRBV15 and TRBJ1-4; 9 positions match TRBD1. V gave up 3 bases and J gave up 8 bases; unmatched junction bases: 7. The length of the CDR3 is 15 residues. Germline CDR1 is LNHNV and CDR2 is YYDKDF (reference sequence). The CDR3 is CATSRGDRGVEKLFF. The CDR3 coding sequence is TGTGCCACCAGCAGGGGTGACAGGGGGGTCGAAAAACTGTTTTTT.

This chain uses TRBV30 with TRBJ2-6; D might be TRBD1 (6 bases). V was shortened by 7 bases and J by 0 bases, with 16 bases between the two germline ends. This CDR3 has 16 amino acids. The germline gives CDR1 GTSNPN, CDR2 SVGIG (reference sequence). The CDR3 nucleotides read TGTGCCTTCAGGACAGTTCGCCCCTCTGGGGCCAACGTCCTGACTTTC. Translating it yields CAFRTVRPSGANVLTF.

Turning to this clone: Relative to the germline gene, one junction end is altered; a read error may explain this. The chain recombines TRBV20-1 with TRBJ2-1, with a tentative D call TRBD2 (6 bases). Germline lookup yields CDR1 DFQATT and CDR2 SNEGSKA (reference sequence). The CDR3 runs 11 residues. CDR3 sequence: CSAREEGEQFF. The CDR3 DNA is TGCAGTGCTCGAGAGGAGGGCGAGCAGTTCTTC.

The rearrangement uses TRBV5-1 and TRBJ1-1; TRBD1 might be the D (6 bases). The germline V gene has CDR1 SGHRS and CDR2 YFSETQ. The CDR3 has 14 amino acids. V lost 3 bases to trimming and J lost 6 bases, with 15 bases between them. In DNA, the CDR3 is TGCGCCAGCAGCTCGTCACAGGGCTGGGCTGAAGCTTTCTTT. Its translation is CASSSSQGWAEAFF.

The chain recombines TRBV27 with TRBJ1-1; 7 nucleotides line up with TRBD1. V lost 5 bases to trimming and J lost 3 bases; unmatched junction nucleotides: 6. Germline lookup yields CDR1 MNHEY and CDR2 SMNVEV (reference sequence). CDR3 size: 14 residues. The CDR3 sequence: CASSRAQGHTEAFF. In DNA form, the CDR3 reads TGTGCCAGCAGTCGAGCACAGGGGCACACTGAAGCTTTCTTT.

The genes are TRBV28 and TRBJ1-5; no clear D gene. The V and J ends lost 2 bases and 3 bases respectively, with 8 bases between them. The CDR3 length is 14 residues. Germline CDR1 is MDHEN and CDR2 is SYDVKM. CDR3 DNA sequence: TGTGCCAGCAGTTTACGGGGAGTCAATCAGCCCCAGCATTTT. Encoded protein: CASSLRGVNQPQHF.

This chain links TRBV12-3 or TRBV12-4 with TRBJ1-2, with D tentatively TRBD1 (5 bases). The CDR3 is 13 amino acids. The V end was cut by 1 base, the J end by 8 bases, with 11 bases between. CDR3 sequence: CASSLDGASGYTF. CDR3 in DNA: TGTGCCAGCAGTTTAGATGGGGCGAGCGGCTACACCTTC.

The J gene is TRBJ2-3, the V gene TRBV7-2; D is uncertain. From germline, CDR1 is SGHTA and CDR2 FQGNSA. V was shortened by 7 bases and J by 4 bases, with 6 bases between the two germline ends. CDR3 length equals 11 residues. The CDR3 here is CASITADTQYF. The CDR3 DNA is TGTGCCAGCATTACTGCAGATACGCAGTATTTT. Combining the CDR3 with reference TRBV7-2 and TRBJ2-3 gives the whole variable domain GAGVSQSPSNKVTEKGKDVELRCDPISGHTALYWYRQSLGQGLEFLIYFQGNSAPDKSGLPSDRFSAERTGGSVSTLTIQRTQQEDSAVYLCASITADTQYFGPGTRLTVL.

The chain couples TRBV2 to TRBJ1-3, with D possibly being TRBD1 (5 bases). This CDR3 has 15 residues. Germline assignment: CDR1 SNHLY and CDR2 FYNNEI. V was clipped by 7 bases and J by 2 bases, with 15 bases between them. Written as DNA, the CDR3 is TGTGCCAGCACTCTCCCCGGGGGAGCTGGAAACACCATATATTTT. Its protein product is CASTLPGGAGNTIYF.

The chain is built from TRBV6-1 and TRBJ1-6; 9 bases map to TRBD1. Germline CDR1 reads MNHNS; CDR2 reads SASEGT. Trimming took 3 bases from V and 4 from J; bases not matched to a gene: 10. The CDR3 is made up of 18 amino acids. The DNA of the CDR3 is TGTGCCAGCAGTGAGACGATCCAGACAGGGGGTTATAATTCACCCCTCCACTTT. This translates into CASSETIQTGGYNSPLHF.

This chain joins TRBV6-5 and TRBJ1-5; D remains ambiguous. The length of the CDR3 is 14 residues. CDR1 and CDR2 from the germline V gene are MNHEY and SVGAGI. V lost 1 base and J lost 4, with 8 bases in between. The CDR3 region is CASSYLAVNQPQHF. CDR3 in DNA: TGTGCCAGCAGTTACTTGGCGGTAAATCAGCCCCAGCATTTT.

This chain uses TRBV6-4 with TRBJ2-2; the D gene is possibly TRBD2 (5 bases). Germline values: CDR1 MRHNA, CDR2 SNTAGT. This CDR3 spans 14 amino acids. Trimming pared 4 bases from V and 7 bases from J, leaving 13 bases between. The CDR3 loop reads CASSVDGRGGELFF. DNA of the CDR3: TGTGCCAGCAGTGTCGATGGTCGGGGCGGGGAGCTGTTTTTT.

The gene calls are TRBV28 and TRBJ1-3; unclear D gene. The V gene's germline CDR1 is MDHEN and CDR2 SYDVKM. The CDR3 sequence is 17 residues long. The V gene lost 1 base and the J gene lost 4 bases, with 17 bases spanning the gap. CDR3 DNA: TGTGCCAGCAGTTTATTGGGTTCTGGCTCGGGGGGAAACACCATATATTTT. Amino acid sequence: CASSLLGSGSGGNTIYF.

The CDR3: CASSWGGTASTDTQYF. The CDR3 DNA reads TGTGCCAGCAGCTGGGGGGGCACAGCAAGCACAGATACGCAGTATTTT. V is TRBV5-4 and J is TRBJ2-3; TRBD2 is a possible D gene (7 bases). Trimming stripped 3 bases from V and 0 bases from J, with 14 bases between. From germline, CDR1 is SGHNT and CDR2 YYREEE (reference sequence). This CDR3 is 16 amino acids long. The full variable domain, in which reference TRBV5-4 and TRBJ2-3 provide the parts outside the CDR3, is ETGVTQSPTHLIKTRGQQVTLRCSSQSGHNTVSWYQQALGQGPQFIFQYYREEENGRGNFPPRFSGLQFPNYSSELNVNALELDDSALYLCASSWGGTASTDTQYFGPGTRLTVL.

The sample holds one count of this clone. The chain employs TRBV5-1 and TRBJ1-2; TRBD1 matches at 10 bases. The V segment lost 4 bases and the J segment 7 bases; nucleotides outside the gene matches: 7. The CDR3 contains 14 residues. Germline CDR1 is SGHRS and CDR2 is YFSETQ. CDR3 protein: CASSGGQGDRGYTF. The DNA for the CDR3 is TGCGCCAGCAGCGGAGGACAGGGGGATCGTGGCTACACCTTC.

The V call is TRBV5-1, the J call TRBJ2-5; D might be TRBD2 (7 bases). The CDR3 totals 13 residues. The ends were cut back, 6 bases at V and 4 bases at J, with 13 bases in the middle. Germline values: CDR1 SGHRS, CDR2 YFSETQ. CDR3 DNA sequence: TGCGCCAGCACAAGGGGGGGCGGAGAGACCCAGTACTTC. This sequence encodes CASTRGGGETQYF. The variable domain in full, completed from reference TRBV5-1 and TRBJ2-5, reads KAGVTQTPRYLIKTRGQQVTLSCSPISGHRSVSWYQQTPGQGLQFLFEYFSETQRNKGNFPGRFSGRQFSNSRSEMNVSTLELGDSALYLCASTRGGGETQYFGPGTRLLVL.

The J gene is TRBJ2-2, the V gene TRBV7-9; 8 bases line up with TRBD2. V gave up 3 bases and J gave up 4 bases; unmatched junction bases: 7. The germline CDR1 and CDR2 sequences are SEHNR and FQNEAQ (reference sequence). The CDR3 spans 16 residues. This CDR3 reads CASSFRRGAGTGELFF. The DNA for the CDR3 is TGTGCCAGCAGCTTCCGGCGGGGGGCCGGCACCGGGGAGCTGTTTTTT.

The chain has TRBV6-5 and TRBJ1-6, with a weak D call TRBD1 (6 bases). The CDR3 is 14 residues long. Trimming took off 6 bases at V and 9 bases at J, with 15 bases between the two ends. CDR1 is MNHEY, CDR2 SVGAGI, per germline. The CDR3 nucleotides read TGTGCCAGCAGGAGGAGGGGGGGCACTTCACCCCTCCACTTT. Protein sequence: CASRRRGGTSPLHF.